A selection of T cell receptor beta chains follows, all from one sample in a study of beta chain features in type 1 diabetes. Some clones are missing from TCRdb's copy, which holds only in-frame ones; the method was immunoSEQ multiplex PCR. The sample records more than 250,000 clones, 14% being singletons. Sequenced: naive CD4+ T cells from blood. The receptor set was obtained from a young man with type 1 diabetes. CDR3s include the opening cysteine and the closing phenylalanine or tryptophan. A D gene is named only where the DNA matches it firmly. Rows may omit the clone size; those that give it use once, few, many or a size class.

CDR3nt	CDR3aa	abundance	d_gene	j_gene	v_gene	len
TGTGCCAGCAGCTTAGCGGGCCCAGCGGGTCACAATGAGCAGTTCTTC	CASSLAGPAGHNEQFF	-	-	TRBJ2-1	TRBV7-2	16
TGTGCCAGCAGCTTAGCAGCGGGCCGCACAGATACGCAGTATTTT	CASSLAAGRTDTQYF	-	-	TRBJ2-3	TRBV7-2	15
TGTGCCAGCAGCTTCCGACTAGCACCCAATGAGCAGTTCTTC	CASSFRLAPNEQFF	-	TRBD2	TRBJ2-1	TRBV7-8	14
TGTGCCAGCAGCGTAGAACAGGAGCAGTTCTTC	CASSVEQEQFF	-	-	TRBJ2-1	TRBV9	11
TGTGCCAGTTGGACTAGCTTAGACAATGAGCAGTTCTTC	CASWTSLDNEQFF	few	TRBD2	TRBJ2-1	TRBV2	13
TGCAGCGTGGACAGACAGGGGAAAGGTAACGAGCAGTACTTC	CSVDRQGKGNEQYF	few	TRBD1	TRBJ2-7	TRBV29-1	14
TGTGCCACCAGCAGAGATCCCTGGACAGGGGGAGATACGCAGTATTTT	CATSRDPWTGGDTQYF	-	TRBD1	TRBJ2-3	TRBV15	16
TGTGCCAGCAGCTTAGCGCAAGGGGTGCTGCCCCAGCATTTT	CASSLAQGVLPQHF	few	-	TRBJ1-5	TRBV7-8	14
TGTGCCAGCAGTGCAGGACAGGGGGGTCAGCCCCAGCATTTT	CASSAGQGGQPQHF	-	TRBD1	TRBJ1-5	TRBV2	14
TGTGCCAGCAGCTTAACGGACATCAGCTCAGAGACCCAGTACTTC	CASSLTDISSETQYF	-	-	TRBJ2-5	TRBV7-2	15
TGTGCCAGCAGCAATAGTGCGGGAGGGGGCCCAGATACGCAGTATTTT	CASSNSAGGGPDTQYF	-	TRBD2	TRBJ2-3	TRBV9	16
TGTGCCAGTAGTATAAGGGGGCGCGGCCCCGAAGCTTTCTTT	CASSIRGRGPEAFF	few	TRBD1	TRBJ1-1	TRBV19	14
TGCGCCAGCAGTCGTAGGGGTCTGGTGAACACTGAAGCTTTCTTT	CASSRRGLVNTEAFF	-	-	TRBJ1-1	TRBV23-1	15
TGCAGCGTTGATCCCCCGGGACTAGACAATGAGCAGTTCTTC	CSVDPPGLDNEQFF	few	TRBD2	TRBJ2-1	TRBV29-1	14
TGTGCCAGCAAGAGCAATGAGCAGTTCTTC	CASKSNEQFF	few	-	TRBJ2-1	TRBV28	10
TGTGCTAGTGGTCCCAGAGGGGGAGTCACAGATACGCAGTATTTT	CASGPRGGVTDTQYF	-	-	TRBJ2-3	TRBV12-5	15
TGTGCCAGCAGCCAAGTTCCTAACACCGGGGAGCTGTTTTTT	CASSQVPNTGELFF	few	-	TRBJ2-2	TRBV4-2	14
TGTGCCAGCAGCTTGGCCGTAAGACAGGGACCGTACCAAGAGACCCAGTACTTC	CASSLAVRQGPYQETQYF	-	TRBD1	TRBJ2-5	TRBV5-6	18
TGTGCCAGCAGGACAGGGACTGGTCAGCCCCAGCATTTT	CASRTGTGQPQHF	-	TRBD1	TRBJ1-5	TRBV6-5	13
TGTGCCAGCATCTGGCGGGAGAGGACAGATACGCAGTATTTT	CASIWRERTDTQYF	-	TRBD2	TRBJ2-3	TRBV2	14
TGTGCCAGCAGCGACAGGGGAAGCTATGGCTACACCTTC	CASSDRGSYGYTF	-	TRBD1	TRBJ1-2	TRBV9	13
TGCAGCGTGGGGTATACAGGGACTAATGAAAAACTGTTTTTT	CSVGYTGTNEKLFF	-	-	TRBJ1-4	TRBV29-1	14
TGTGCCAGCAGCCGGGACAGTCCTCGGCCCCAGCATTTT	CASSRDSPRPQHF	few	TRBD1	TRBJ1-5	TRBV5-8	13
TGTGCCTGGAAGAATACAGGGGGCTATGGCTACACCTTC	CAWKNTGGYGYTF	-	TRBD1	TRBJ1-2	TRBV30	13
TGTGCCAGCGCACCGGGACAGGGGGAACAGCCCCAGCATTTT	CASAPGQGEQPQHF	few	TRBD1	TRBJ1-5	TRBV18	14
TGTGCCAGCAGTTTCGGGACTAGCGGGAGCGGTACGCAGTATTTT	CASSFGTSGSGTQYF	-	TRBD2	TRBJ2-3	TRBV27	15
TGTGCCAGCAGCCAGGTAGCGGGAGTGGGCACAGATACGCAGTATTTT	CASSQVAGVGTDTQYF	few	TRBD2	TRBJ2-3	TRBV14	16
TGTGCCAGCAGCTTTTATATGCGGGCTAGCTCCTACAATGAGCAGTTCTTC	CASSFYMRASSYNEQFF	once	-	TRBJ2-1	TRBV9	17
TGTGCCAGCACGACATCGGGGAGCAGGGAAGCTTTCTTT	CASTTSGSREAFF	few	-	TRBJ1-1	TRBV28	13
TGCAGCGCTGCCCTTACAGCGGGGAAGGGCAGCTACGAGCAGTACTTC	CSAALTAGKGSYEQYF	few	TRBD2	TRBJ2-7	TRBV29-1	16
TGTGCCAGCAGTTTATATGTAGCGGGAGACCAAGAGACCCAGTACTTC	CASSLYVAGDQETQYF	few	TRBD2	TRBJ2-5	TRBV28	16
TGTGCCAGCAGCCCCTGGGGAAGCGGGTCGACAGATACGCAGTATTTT	CASSPWGSGSTDTQYF	-	-	TRBJ2-3	TRBV28	16
TGTGCCAGCAGAAAACAAACAGGGGTCACCGGGGAGCTGTTTTTT	CASRKQTGVTGELFF	few	TRBD1	TRBJ2-2	TRBV7-9	15
TGTGCCAGCGCCCCCGGGCAGGGCGGCTACGAGCAGTACTTC	CASAPGQGGYEQYF	-	-	TRBJ2-7	TRBV11-1	14
TGTGCCAGCTCAGCTAGGGAGGGGCCCTACGAGCAGTACTTC	CASSAREGPYEQYF	few	TRBD2	TRBJ2-7	TRBV18	14
TGTGCCAGCAGCACCTCTCTAGCGGCAAGCTCCTACAATGAGCAGTTCTTC	CASSTSLAASSYNEQFF	few	TRBD2	TRBJ2-1	TRBV5-4	17
TGTGCCAGCAGTCCCCCCCTAGCGGGGAGATACAATGAGCAGTTCTTC	CASSPPLAGRYNEQFF	-	TRBD2	TRBJ2-1	TRBV28	16
TGTGCCAGCAGCCCACAAATGAACACTGAAGCTTTCTTT	CASSPQMNTEAFF	few	-	TRBJ1-1	TRBV7-2	13
TGTGCCAGCACGGGAGACCAAGAGACCCAGTACTTC	CASTGDQETQYF	few	-	TRBJ2-5	TRBV2	12
TGTGCCAGCAGCTTAAGAGGGACTAGCGGCAATGAGCAGTTCTTC	CASSLRGTSGNEQFF	-	TRBD2	TRBJ2-1	TRBV11-1	15
TGCGCCAGCAGTCAGAACACCTACGAGCAGTACTTC	CASSQNTYEQYF	few	-	TRBJ2-7	TRBV5-1	12
TGTGCCAGCAGTTCTCAGATCCGAAACTACGAGCAGTACTTC	CASSSQIRNYEQYF	-	-	TRBJ2-7	TRBV6-5	14
TGCGCCAGCAGCCAAGGGCGCACTAGCGGGCTCTACGAGCAGTACTTC	CASSQGRTSGLYEQYF	-	TRBD2	TRBJ2-7	TRBV4-3	16
TGTGCCAGCGGTGGAAGTCGGGAGAGGGATGAGCAGTTCTTC	CASGGSRERDEQFF	-	-	TRBJ2-1	TRBV25-1	14
TGTGCCACCAGCAGAGACCGGGACTACGGGGAGCAGTTCTTC	CATSRDRDYGEQFF	few	TRBD2	TRBJ2-1	TRBV15	14